This record concerns one TCR beta chain sequence. The target antigen is unknown. The CDR3 runs to 15 residues. CDR1 MNHNY and CDR2 SVGAGI come from the germline V gene (reference sequence). Trimming removed 5 bases from V and 6 bases from J; junction bases left unmatched: 8. This sample stems from a study of PD-1 blockade in classical Hodgkin lymphoma. Whole-study findings and limits: What caused the repertoire differences, perhaps disease activity or prior therapy, remains undefined.

As to time point: cycle 4 day 1 (C4D1), after 6 weeks of nivolumab. All patients experienced relapse after autologous stem cell transplantation, and brentuximab vedotin exposure was variable. Assay: immunoSEQ multiplex PCR; the TCRdb copy retains only in-frame clones and omits some. The data show about 96,000 clones, 93% seen once. The V call is TRBV6-6, the J call TRBJ2-1; 9 bases agree with TRBD2. This clonotype was sampled from a human donor with classical Hodgkin lymphoma. The sample here was peripheral blood mononuclear cells (PBMCs), taken before the fourth cycle of nivolumab. This CDR3 reads CASSPRAGGGNEQFF. Written as DNA, the CDR3 is TGTGCCAGCAGTCCTAGGGCGGGAGGGGGCAATGAGCAGTTCTTC.